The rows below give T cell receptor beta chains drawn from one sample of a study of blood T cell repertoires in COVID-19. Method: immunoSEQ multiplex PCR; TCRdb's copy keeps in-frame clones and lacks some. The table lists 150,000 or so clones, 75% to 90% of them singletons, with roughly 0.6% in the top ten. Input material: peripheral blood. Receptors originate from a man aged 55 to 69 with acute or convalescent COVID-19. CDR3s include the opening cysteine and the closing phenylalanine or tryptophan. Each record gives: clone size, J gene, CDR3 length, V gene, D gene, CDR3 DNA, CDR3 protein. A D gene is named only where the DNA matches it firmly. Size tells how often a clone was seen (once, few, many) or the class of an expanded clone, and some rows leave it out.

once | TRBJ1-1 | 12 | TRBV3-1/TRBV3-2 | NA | TGTGCCAGCAGCCAGGGAGTCACTGAAGCTTTCTTT | CASSQGVTEAFF
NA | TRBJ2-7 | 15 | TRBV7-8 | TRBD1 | TGTGCCAGCAGTCGAACCCGGACAGGGGCCTACGAGCAGTACTTC | CASSRTRTGAYEQYF
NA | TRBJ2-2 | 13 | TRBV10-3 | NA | TGTGCCATCAGTGACCGGGTCCACGGGGAGCTGTTTTTT | CAISDRVHGELFF
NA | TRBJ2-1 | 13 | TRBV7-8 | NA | TGTGCCAGCAGCTTAAGGAGAAGAAATGAGCAGTTCTTC | CASSLRRRNEQFF
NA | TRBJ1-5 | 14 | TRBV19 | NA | TGTGCCAGTATGGAGGGCTGGGGCAATCAGCCCCAGCATTTT | CASMEGWGNQPQHF
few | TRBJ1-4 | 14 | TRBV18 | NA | TGTGCCAGCTCACCGGGGCCTCAGGAGGAAAAACTGTTTTTT | CASSPGPQEEKLFF
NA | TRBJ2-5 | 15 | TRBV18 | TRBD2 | TGTGCCAGCTCATCCTCTACGGGGGGCCAAGAGACCCAGTACTTC | CASSSSTGGQETQYF
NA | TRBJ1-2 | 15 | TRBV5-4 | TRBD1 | TGTGCCAGCAGCTTCCCACATACAGGGGGCCATGGCTACACCTTC | CASSFPHTGGHGYTF
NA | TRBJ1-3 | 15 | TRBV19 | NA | TGTGCCAGTAGTCTCCGCCCGAGCTCTGGAAACACCATATATTTT | CASSLRPSSGNTIYF
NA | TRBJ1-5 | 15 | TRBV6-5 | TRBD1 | TGTGCCAGCATCCTACGGGACAGTAGCAATCAGCCCCAGCATTTT | CASILRDSSNQPQHF
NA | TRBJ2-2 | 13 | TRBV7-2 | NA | TGTGCCAGCAGCCCCCATCCCCCCGGGGAGCTGTTTTTT | CASSPHPPGELFF
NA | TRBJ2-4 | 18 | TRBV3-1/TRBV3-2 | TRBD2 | TGTGCCAGCAGCCCCTTTGCAGCGGGGGCACTAGCCAAAAACATTCAGTACTTC | CASSPFAAGALAKNIQYF
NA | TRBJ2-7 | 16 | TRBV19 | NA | TGTGCCAGTAGTATAGATGCTGGGCCCGGGGGATACGAGCAGTACTTC | CASSIDAGPGGYEQYF
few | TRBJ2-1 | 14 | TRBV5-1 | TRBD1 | TGCGCCAGCAGCCAACAGGGGGCGGTGGATGAGCAGTTCTTC | CASSQQGAVDEQFF
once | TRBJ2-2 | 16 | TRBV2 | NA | TGTGCCAGCAGTGAACAGGGGACAAGGAACGCCGGGGAGCTGTTTTTT | CASSEQGTRNAGELFF
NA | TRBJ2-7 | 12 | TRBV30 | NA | TGTGCCTGGAGCTACAGCTCCTACGAGCAGTACTTC | CAWSYSSYEQYF
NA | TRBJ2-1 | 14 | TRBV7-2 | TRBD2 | TGTGCCAGCAGCTTAACACTAGCGGGAGTTGAGCAGTTCTTC | CASSLTLAGVEQFF
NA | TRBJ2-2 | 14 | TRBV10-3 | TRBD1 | TGTGCCACCACAGTGGGGACAGGGGCCGGGGAGCTGTTTTTT | CATTVGTGAGELFF
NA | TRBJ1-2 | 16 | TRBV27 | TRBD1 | TGTGCCAGCAGTTCTCTGGGGACAGTAGAGCGCTATGGCTACACCTTC | CASSSLGTVERYGYTF
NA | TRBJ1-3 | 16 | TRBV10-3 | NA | TGTGCCATCAGTGGGGGACATGCCGTCTCTGGAAACACCATATATTTT | CAISGGHAVSGNTIYF
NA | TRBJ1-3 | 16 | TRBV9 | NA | TGTGCCAGCAGCGTAGTAGGTCGGGGGGCTGGAAACACCATATATTTT | CASSVVGRGAGNTIYF
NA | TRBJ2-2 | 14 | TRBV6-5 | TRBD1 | TGTGCCAGCAGCCATGACAGGGACGCCGGGGAGCTGTTTTTT | CASSHDRDAGELFF
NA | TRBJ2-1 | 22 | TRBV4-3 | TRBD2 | TGCGCCAGCAGCCAAGATATACCCAGACTAGCGAGGGGTCTCAGCTCCTACAATGAGCAGTTCTTC | CASSQDIPRLARGLSSYNEQFF
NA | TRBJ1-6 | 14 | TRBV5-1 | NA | TGCGCCAGCAGCTTAACCCAGGGGTATTCACCCCTCCACTTT | CASSLTQGYSPLHF
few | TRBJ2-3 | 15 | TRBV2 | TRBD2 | TGTGCCAGCAGTGCCCTAGCGGGGGGGCCAGATACGCAGTATTTT | CASSALAGGPDTQYF
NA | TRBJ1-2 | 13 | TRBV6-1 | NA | TGTGCCAGCAGTGATGACAGGAACTATGGCTACACCTTC | CASSDDRNYGYTF
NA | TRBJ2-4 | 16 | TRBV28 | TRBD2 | TGTGCCAGCAGTTCCCGGACTAGAGGCGGGGGAGTTTATCAGTACTTC | CASSSRTRGGGVYQYF
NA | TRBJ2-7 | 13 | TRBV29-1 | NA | TGCAGCGTTTACCGACAGCAGGGTCAGCGGCAGTACTTC | CSVYRQQGQRQYF
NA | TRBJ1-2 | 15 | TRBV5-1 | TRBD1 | TGCGCCAGCAGCTTGCCCCGGACAGGGGACTATGGCTACACCTTC | CASSLPRTGDYGYTF
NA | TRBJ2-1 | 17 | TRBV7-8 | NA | TGTGCCAGCCAGCCGGTAAGGACGGACATCGGATACAATGAGCAGTTCTTC | CASQPVRTDIGYNEQFF
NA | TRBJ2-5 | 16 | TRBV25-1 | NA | TGTGCCAGCCGGATGGCGGGACAGAGTATCCAAGAGACCCAGTACTTC | CASRMAGQSIQETQYF
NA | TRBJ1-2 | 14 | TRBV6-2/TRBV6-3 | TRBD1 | TGTGCCAGCAGTTACGCCGGGACAGCTTATGGCTACACCTTC | CASSYAGTAYGYTF
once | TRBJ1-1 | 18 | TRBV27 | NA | TGTGCCAGCAGTTTATCTAGGCAGGGACATGCAGGGAACACTGAAGCTTTCTTT | CASSLSRQGHAGNTEAFF
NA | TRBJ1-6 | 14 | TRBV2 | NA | TGTGCCAGCCAGGTCGGACAGTATAATTCACCCCTCCACTTT | CASQVGQYNSPLHF
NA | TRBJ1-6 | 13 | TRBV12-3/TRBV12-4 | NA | TGTGCCAGCAGTTTAGAATCGTCAGCACCCCTCCACTTT | CASSLESSAPLHF
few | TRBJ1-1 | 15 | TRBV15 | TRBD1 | TGTGCCACCAGCACCACAGGGGAAAGGGACACTGAAGCTTTCTTT | CATSTTGERDTEAFF
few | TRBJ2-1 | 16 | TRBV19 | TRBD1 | TGTGCCAGTAGTTTAACCGGGACAGGGTCCTACAATGAGCAGTTCTTC | CASSLTGTGSYNEQFF
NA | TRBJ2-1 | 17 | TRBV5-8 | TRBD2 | TGTGCCAGCAGCTTGGTCCGTACTAGCGGGAGCTACAATGAGCAGTTCTTC | CASSLVRTSGSYNEQFF
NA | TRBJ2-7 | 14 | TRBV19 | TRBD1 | TGTGCCAGTAGTAGGGACAGGGCGTCCTACGAGCAGTACTTC | CASSRDRASYEQYF
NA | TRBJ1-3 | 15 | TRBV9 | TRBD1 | TGTGCCAGCAGCCCCTGGGGACAGGGAAAGGACACCATATATTTT | CASSPWGQGKDTIYF
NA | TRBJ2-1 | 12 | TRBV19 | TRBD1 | TGTGCCAGTACCGACAGGGGTCATGAGCAGTTCTTC | CASTDRGHEQFF
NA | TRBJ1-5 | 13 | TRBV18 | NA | TGTGCCAGCTCACCAGAGGAGAATCAGCCCCAGCATTTT | CASSPEENQPQHF
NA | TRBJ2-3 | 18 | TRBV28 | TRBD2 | TGTGCCAGCAGTTTAGGGGTTAGCGGGAGAGGTGGCACAGATACGCAGTATTTT | CASSLGVSGRGGTDTQYF
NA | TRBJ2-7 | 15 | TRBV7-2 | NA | TGTGCCAGCAGCGCAGGTCGCTCGGGGATCTACGAGCAGTACTTC | CASSAGRSGIYEQYF
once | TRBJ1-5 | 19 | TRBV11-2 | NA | TGTGCCAGCCACCCCAACCTCCTCGGACAGACGTATAGCAATCAGCCCCAGCATTTT | CASHPNLLGQTYSNQPQHF
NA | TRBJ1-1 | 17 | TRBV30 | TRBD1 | TGTGCCTGGAGTGGGGGACAGGGGTCCTTCATGAACACTGAAGCTTTCTTT | CAWSGGQGSFMNTEAFF
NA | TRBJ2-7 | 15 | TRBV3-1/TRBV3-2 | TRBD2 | TGTGCCAGCAGCCAAGTTAGTGGGGTAGCGGGGGAGCAGTACTTC | CASSQVSGVAGEQYF
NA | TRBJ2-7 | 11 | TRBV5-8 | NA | TGTGCCAGCAGCCGACTTTACGAGCAGTACTTC | CASSRLYEQYF
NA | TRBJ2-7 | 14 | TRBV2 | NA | TGTGCCAGCAGTGTGGAGGGGACTTCCTACGAGCAGTACTTC | CASSVEGTSYEQYF
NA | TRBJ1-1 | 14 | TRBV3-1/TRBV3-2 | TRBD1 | TGTGCCAGCAGGGAGGGACAGGTGAACACTGAAGCTTTCTTT | CASREGQVNTEAFF
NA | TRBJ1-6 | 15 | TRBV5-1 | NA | TGCGCCAGCAGCCTGGACAGCGGCCATAATTCACCCCTCCACTTT | CASSLDSGHNSPLHF
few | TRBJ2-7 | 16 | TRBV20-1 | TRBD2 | TGCAGTGCTAGTGCCCCTAGCGGGACGAACTCCTACGAGCAGTACTTC | CSASAPSGTNSYEQYF